The clone carrying this T cell receptor (beta chain) was found once. Its antigen is not identified. The data derive from a study of CD8 T cells in ankylosing spondylitis. Germline-derived CDR1 and CDR2 are MNHNS and SASEGT. After removal of 6 bases from V and 2 bases from J, the junction contained 8 bases not matched to a gene. CDR3 length: 15 amino acids. One entry per CDR3 protein, called by TCRdb with MiXCR from the 5' RACE reads. The sample lists hundreds of thousands of distinct CDR3 sequences, around 25% occurring once. Points from the study as a whole: Clones linked with disease were CD8+ and fairly uncommon in the peripheral blood. There was a TCR beta motif, made of several highly homologous variants, that appeared characteristic of ankylosing spondylitis blood.

V usage is TRBV6-1 and J usage is TRBJ2-7; TRBD1 matches 9 bases. This clonotype was obtained from a male donor with ankylosing spondylitis or in good health (not recorded which). Sequencing was done on a sample of blood, either unsorted or a sorted T cell fraction (not recorded which). The CDR3 loop reads CASRIGGQGAYEQYF. The CDR3 DNA sequence: TGTGCCAGCAGGATAGGGGGACAGGGCGCCTACGAGCAGTACTTC.